This T cell receptor beta chain emerged from a study of cytomegalovirus exposure and HLA in healthy donors. The study, taken as a whole, reports: Follow-up analysis found HLA locus-dependent TCR association rates, highest for DRB1 and lowest for HLA-C.

Amplification used 60 Vbeta primers and 13 Jbeta primers. The assay was immunoSEQ multiplex PCR, and TCRdb's table has in-frame clones only and misses some. This sample's clone table lists 75,000 to 90,000 clones. On this clone itself: Its target is unknown.

This CDR3 is 15 amino acids long. Germline loops: CDR1 SGHRS, CDR2 YFSETQ. Trimming took off 4 bases at V and 3 bases at J, with 16 bases between the two ends. This sequence originates from a woman aged 55-70 years in good health and CMV-seronegative. The source material was PBMCs. V is TRBV5-1 and J is TRBJ2-5; a weak D match, TRBD2 (5 bases). CDR3 loop: CASSPGSPAKETQYF. CDR3 coding DNA: TGCGCCAGCAGCCCTGGGAGCCCGGCGAAAGAGACCCAGTACTTC.